This TCR beta chain was retrieved from a study of technical replicates of blood from several donors. Profiling relied on immunoSEQ multiplex PCR, and the TCRdb table lists in-frame clones only, not all of them. Altogether tens of thousands of clones are present, around nine tenths being singletons, with the ten largest covering 5.2%. V was pared by 2 bases and J by 11 bases, with 11 bases between. Looked up from germline, CDR1 is SGDLS and CDR2 is YYNGEE. This CDR3 has 13 residues. The genes are TRBV9 and TRBJ1-6, with TRBD1 as a possible D gene (5 bases). Sequencing input: PBMCs. The source is a human donor in good health. Some clones in this sample may be carry-over from other donors' samples. As DNA, the CDR3 is TGTGCCAGCAGCGTTACAGGAAACACACCCCTCCACTTT. The encoded protein is CASSVTGNTPLHF.